This entry features one TCR beta chain sequence. The data were obtained in a study of blood T cell repertoires in COVID-19. About the study: Sites across the United States, Italy and Spain contributed samples from acute and convalescent COVID-19. Sources were T cells, B-cell-depleted T cells, or PBMCs; the material itself was cDNA or gDNA.

Profiling relied on immunoSEQ multiplex PCR, and the TCRdb table lists in-frame clones only, not all of them. The data contain under 150,000 clones, around 80% of them seen just once; the ten biggest clones take up 2.4%. Participants came from roughly 23 US areas, aged about 18 to 89 years. In assigning cohorts, the study relied on participant-reported clinical history. Germline lookup yields CDR1 MNHNY and CDR2 SVGAGI (reference sequence). The CDR3 covers 14 residues. The ends were cut back, 5 bases at V and 4 bases at J, with 11 bases in the middle. The sequence derives from a man in his forties or fifties with acute COVID-19. The chain employs TRBV6-6 and TRBJ2-2; D might be TRBD1 (5 bases). The sample was PBMCs or T cells enriched from blood (not recorded which). For the CDR3, the DNA is TGTGCCAGCAGTCCCCAGGGTGGCACCGGGGAGCTGTTTTTT. It translates to CASSPQGGTGELFF.